The 27 T cell receptor beta chains listed next were all sequenced from one sample in a study of control samples from healthy donors and cancer patients. Sequencing used immunoSEQ multiplex PCR; TCRdb keeps in-frame clones, though not all of them. This repertoire shows approximately 110,000 clones, less than 95% found once; its top ten account for roughly 4.5%. Specimen: blood. The receptors derive from a human donor in good health. The donor label of this sample is uncertain.

The rearrangement uses TRBV24-1 and TRBJ2-2; D remains unclear. V lost 6 bases, J lost 7 bases, and 11 bases lay in between. The CDR3 totals 13 residues. CDR1 and CDR2 (germline): KGHDR, SFDVKD. This CDR3 is CATSPPYDGELFF. DNA of the CDR3: TGTGCCACCAGTCCCCCTTACGACGGGGAGCTGTTTTTT.

V is TRBV9 and J is TRBJ2-1; D is unclear. The CDR3 is made up of 13 amino acids. Per germline, CDR1 SGDLS and CDR2 YYNGEE. Deletions cut 4 bases from V and 0 bases from J, with 5 bases between. The CDR3 nucleotides are TGTGCCAGCAGCAAAGTCTCCTACAATGAGCAGTTCTTC. Its translation is CASSKVSYNEQFF. Full variable domain (outside the CDR3, taken from reference TRBV9 and TRBJ2-1): DSGVTQTPKHLITATGQRVTLRCSPRSGDLSVYWYQQSLDQGLQFLIQYYNGEERAKGNILERFSAQQFPDLHSELNLSSLELGDSALYFCASSKVSYNEQFFGPGTRLTVL.

The rearrangement uses TRBV12-5 and TRBJ1-1; no clear D gene. CDR3 length equals 11 residues. Between the trimmed V and J ends, which lost 7 bases and 5 bases, there was a span of 8 bases. In germline, CDR1 is LGHNT, CDR2 FRNRAP. The CDR3 is CASVDGTEAFF. The CDR3, as DNA: TGTGCTAGTGTCGATGGGACTGAAGCTTTCTTT.

The chain carries TRBV3-1 (or the pseudogene TRBV3-2) and TRBJ2-5; the D is unclear. The germline CDR1 and CDR2 sequences are LGHDT and YNNKEL (reference sequence). Trimming stripped 0 bases from V and 2 bases from J, with 4 bases between. The CDR3 is made up of 13 amino acids. CDR3 sequence: CASSQEGQETQYF. CDR3 nucleotides: TGTGCCAGCAGCCAAGAGGGGCAAGAGACCCAGTACTTC.

V is TRBV7-8 and J is TRBJ1-2, with 7 bases that match TRBD1. CDR1 and CDR2 from the germline V gene are SGHVS and FQNEAQ. V trimming: 5 bases; J trimming: 2 bases; junction bases outside the gene matches: 5. This CDR3 has 14 residues. CDR3 in DNA: TGTGCCAGCAGCGTAAGACAGGGAAACTATGGCTACACCTTC. Encoded protein: CASSVRQGNYGYTF.

This rearrangement joins TRBV13 to TRBJ2-1, with TRBD1 matching over 9 bases. The ends lost 5 bases at V and 8 bases at J; junction bases unmatched: 7. CDR1 is PRHDT, CDR2 FYEKMQ, per germline (reference sequence). This CDR3 is 14 amino acids long. The CDR3 nucleotides are TGTGCCAGCAGCCTGGGACAGGGAATGTATGAGCAGTTCTTC. Protein: CASSLGQGMYEQFF.

The J gene is TRBJ2-5, the V gene TRBV24-1; D is ambiguous. The CDR3 runs 14 residues. Germline CDR1 is KGHDR and CDR2 is SFDVKD. Trimming took 3 bases from V and 1 from J, leaving 8 bases between them. CDR3 protein: CATSDRRSQETQYF. In nucleotides, the CDR3 is TGTGCCACCAGTGATAGGAGATCCCAAGAGACCCAGTACTTC.

The chain is built from TRBV5-6 and TRBJ2-5, with TRBD1 identical over 7 bases. Germline V gene lookup returns CDR1 SGHDT and CDR2 YYEEEE. The J segment lost 2 bases and the V segment lost 0 bases, leaving 4 bases of the junction unmatched. This CDR3 has 15 residues. Written as DNA, the CDR3 is TGTGCCAGCAGCTTGGCGTGGGGACAGCAAGAGACCCAGTACTTC. This encodes CASSLAWGQQETQYF.

The chain has TRBV6-6 and TRBJ2-2; D may be TRBD1 (5 bases). V lost 5 bases and J 8 bases, leaving 9 bases between the germline ends. Germline lookup yields CDR1 MNHNY and CDR2 SVGAGI (reference sequence). The CDR3 consists of 12 residues. CDR3 loop: CASSTNRGELFF. CDR3 sequence (DNA): TGTGCCAGCAGTACAAACAGGGGGGAGCTGTTTTTT.

The chain employs TRBV6-2 or TRBV6-3 and TRBJ1-2; 11 bases match TRBD1. The CDR3 runs to 19 residues. V lost 2 bases, J lost 2 bases, and 13 bases stayed unmatched. The germline gives CDR1 MNHEY, CDR2 SVGEGT. In nucleotides, the CDR3 is TGTGCCAGCAGTTACACTGGTGGACAGGGGGCGCTTACAAACTATGGCTACACCTTC. Translated, it gives CASSYTGGQGALTNYGYTF.

This chain joins TRBV4-2 and TRBJ2-3; unclear D gene. The V end lost 0 bases, the J end lost 5 bases, and 18 bases lay between the germline ends. CDR3 length equals 17 residues. Germline lookup yields CDR1 LGHNA and CDR2 YNFKEQ. CDR3 bases: TGTGCCAGCAGCCAAGATCCCGAGGTTATAGGGAAAGATACGCAGTATTTT. It translates to CASSQDPEVIGKDTQYF.

The V call is TRBV30, the J call TRBJ1-1; no reliable D call. The CDR3 runs 13 residues. The germline V and J ends were trimmed by 0 bases and 0 bases, with 5 bases remaining between them. The germline V gene encodes CDR1 GTSNPN and CDR2 SVGIG (reference sequence). In DNA form, the CDR3 reads TGTGCCTGGAGTGTGATATTGAACACTGAAGCTTTCTTT. Protein product: CAWSVILNTEAFF. The variable domain in full, with the rest retrieved from reference TRBV30 and TRBJ1-1, is SQTIHQWPATLVQPVGSPLSLECTVEGTSNPNLYWYRQAAGRGLQLLFYSVGIGQISSEVPQNLSASRPQDRQFILSSKKLLLSDSGFYLCAWSVILNTEAFFGQGTRLTVV.

J is TRBJ1-4 and V is TRBV6-4; the D is unclear. V was trimmed by 2 bases and J by 0 bases, leaving 22 bases between them. The CDR3 has 20 amino acids. CDR1 MRHNA and CDR2 SNTAGT come from the germline V gene. CDR3 in amino acids: CASSDPRWGAWGTTNEKLFF. The CDR3 coding sequence is TGTGCCAGCAGTGACCCCAGATGGGGTGCCTGGGGAACAACTAATGAAAAACTGTTTTTT.

The chain couples TRBV21-1 to TRBJ2-5. TRBV21-1 has pseudogene status. The CDR3 is 17 amino acids. The chain's CDR3 is CASSRHSGTVIQETQYF. The CDR3 DNA reads TGTGCCAGCAGCAGACACTCGGGCACAGTGATACAAGAGACCCAGTACTTC.

The chain joins TRBV5-1 to TRBJ1-5, with D possibly TRBD1 on 5 matching bases. This CDR3 has 16 amino acids. Trimming stripped 4 bases from V and 4 bases from J, with 18 bases between. Germline assignment: CDR1 SGHRS and CDR2 YFSETQ. The CDR3 DNA reads TGCGCCAGCAGCAGGGACGGGGGAGCTGGAAATCAGCCCCAGCATTTT. This codes for CASSRDGGAGNQPQHF.

The chain recombines TRBV4-1 with TRBJ2-7; 8 bases map to TRBD1. V lost 6 bases and J lost 4; bases outside the gene matches: 8. The CDR3 has 14 residues. Germline V lookup: CDR1 MGHRA, CDR2 YSYEKL. The DNA of the CDR3 is TGCGCCAGCAGTGTCGGACAGGGTCCGTACGAGCAGTACTTC. Amino acid sequence: CASSVGQGPYEQYF.

This sequence joins TRBV28 and TRBJ1-5; a weak D match, TRBD1 (5 bases). V lost 6 bases and J lost 7, with 10 bases in between. The germline gives CDR1 MDHEN, CDR2 SYDVKM. The CDR3 covers 12 residues. As DNA, the CDR3 is TGTGCCAGCAGCCTAGGGGTCCAGCCCCAGCATTTT. Translated, it gives CASSLGVQPQHF.

This rearrangement joins TRBV12-5 to TRBJ1-2; 8 bases align to TRBD1. This CDR3 is built from 14 residues. The ends lost 6 bases at V and 4 bases at J; junction bases unmatched: 7. Germline V lookup: CDR1 LGHNT, CDR2 FRNRAP. For the CDR3, the DNA is TGTGCTAGTGGCCGGACAGGGAAGTCCTATGGCTACACCTTC. Its protein product is CASGRTGKSYGYTF.

The V and J genes are TRBV19 and TRBJ1-4, with a tentative D call TRBD1 (6 bases). The germline V and J ends were trimmed by 4 bases and 0 bases, with 12 bases remaining between them. Germline V gene sequence: CDR1 LNHDA, CDR2 SQIVND (reference sequence). CDR3 size: 16 residues. CDR3 DNA sequence: TGTGCCAGTAGTACTCCCGGACAGACAACTAATGAAAAACTGTTTTTT. This codes for CASSTPGQTTNEKLFF. The entire variable domain, with the rest obtained from reference TRBV19 and TRBJ1-4, is as follows: DGGITQSPKYLFRKEGQNVTLSCEQNLNHDAMYWYRQDPGQGLRLIYYSQIVNDFQKGDIAEGYSVSREKKESFPLTVTSAQKNPTAFYLCASSTPGQTTNEKLFFGSGTQLSVL.

The gene calls are TRBV5-4 and TRBJ2-1; TRBD2 matches at 7 bases. The CDR3 is 14 amino acids. Germline trimming cut 3 bases from V and 3 bases from J; bases unmatched to any gene: 3. CDR1 and CDR2 from the germline V gene are SGHNT and YYREEE (reference sequence). CDR3 amino acids: CASSSGTNYNEQFF. DNA for the CDR3: TGTGCCAGCAGCTCCGGGACTAACTACAATGAGCAGTTCTTC.

V gene TRBV30 combines with J gene TRBJ1-3, with a possible D match to TRBD1 (5 bases). This CDR3 region has 13 residues. Germline CDR1 GTSNPN, CDR2 SVGIG (reference sequence). The germline V and J ends were trimmed by 2 bases and 2 bases, with 7 bases remaining between them. The CDR3 nucleotides read TGTGCCTGGAGTCCGACAGCTGGAAACACCATATATTTT. Translating it yields CAWSPTAGNTIYF.

The chain carries TRBV19 and TRBJ2-7; D gene uncertain. Germline V CDR1 and CDR2: LNHDA, SQIVND (reference sequence). The length of the CDR3 is 15 residues. V dropped 5 bases and J dropped 4 bases, with 18 bases sitting between them. This CDR3 is CASSVRSLQQYEQYF. CDR3 DNA: TGTGCCAGTAGTGTTCGGTCTTTACAGCAATACGAGCAGTACTTC.

The V gene is TRBV6-5, the J gene TRBJ1-1; 7 bases agree with TRBD1. CDR1 is MNHEY and CDR2 is SVGAGI in the germline V gene. The J segment lost 1 base and the V segment lost 5 bases, leaving 4 bases of the junction unmatched. CDR3 size: 14 residues. The CDR3 coding sequence is TGTGCCAGCAGTCTTGGGACAGCGAACACTGAAGCTTTCTTT. Translated, it gives CASSLGTANTEAFF.

This clone was observed once. The genes are TRBV2 and TRBJ1-5, with 8 nucleotides matching TRBD1. There are 15 residues in the CDR3. Germline lookup yields CDR1 SNHLY and CDR2 FYNNEI. Trimming removed 4 bases from V and 5 bases from J; junction bases left unmatched: 7. CDR3 nucleotide sequence: TGTGCCAGCAGTGGGGGGACAGGACCATATCAGCCCCAGCATTTT. This gives the protein CASSGGTGPYQPQHF.

The chain recombines TRBV5-1 with TRBJ2-3; D not resolved. CDR1 is SGHRS and CDR2 is YFSETQ in the germline V gene. V was pared by 3 bases and J by 5 bases, with 4 bases between. The CDR3 runs to 11 residues. The CDR3 DNA follows: TGCGCCAGCAGCTCGGGAGATACGCAGTATTTT. This translates into CASSSGDTQYF.

The sample holds one count of this clone. The chain has TRBV5-6 and TRBJ2-5, with 11 bases matching TRBD2. This CDR3 region has 19 residues. Trimming cost V 0 bases and J 2 bases; bases outside gene matches: 12. CDR1 and CDR2 from the germline V gene are SGHDT and YYEEEE. The CDR3 DNA is TGTGCCAGCAGCTTGGTCCTAGCGGGGGGCCATAGCGTACAAGAGACCCAGTACTTC. Its translation: CASSLVLAGGHSVQETQYF.

Only one count was recorded for this clone. The chain combines TRBV9 with TRBJ2-1; D uncertain. V was clipped by 1 base and J by 4 bases, with 6 bases between them. The CDR3 is made up of 13 amino acids. Germline lookup yields CDR1 SGDLS and CDR2 YYNGEE. The CDR3 sequence: CASSVIGYNEQFF. The CDR3 nucleotides are TGTGCCAGCAGCGTAATAGGGTACAATGAGCAGTTCTTC.